The 20 T cell receptor beta chains below were found in one sample sequenced in a study of read filtering for tumor transcriptome and immune sequencing. This library used approximately 0.4 ug RNA and molecular barcoded adaptors spanning alpha/delta and beta/gamma chains. A single record per CDR3 protein comes from TCRdb applying MiXCR to the reads. The sample has over 40,000 distinct CDR3 sequences, around 12% seen once. Material for sequencing was a population of CD138-negative cells sorted from bone marrow. Receptors originate from a donor aged 40 or older with multiple myeloma.

The table lists this clonotype with many counts. This chain uses TRBV12-3 or TRBV12-4 with TRBJ1-1; D unclear. V lost 7 bases to trimming and J lost 5 bases, with 14 bases between them. CDR3 length: 13 amino acids. CDR3 DNA sequence: TGTGCCAGCAAGCAGAGGGATTGGACTGAAGCTTTCTTT. Its protein product is CASKQRDWTEAFF.

This clonotype came up many times. The chain combines TRBV29-1 with TRBJ2-1, with D possibly being TRBD1 or TRBD2 (6 bases each). This CDR3 spans 13 amino acids. Between the trimmed V and J ends, which lost 4 bases and 10 bases, there was a span of 17 bases. Germline CDR1 and CDR2: SQVTM and ANQGSEA. CDR3 region: CSVVSYGGREQFF. The CDR3, as DNA: TGCAGCGTTGTTTCATACGGGGGCCGGGAGCAGTTCTTC.

This clonotype was recorded many times. The chain combines TRBV7-9 with TRBJ2-3; D uncertain. Trimming removed 4 bases from V and 0 bases from J, with 11 bases in between. Germline V gene data show CDR1 as SEHNR and CDR2 as FQNEAQ (reference sequence). This CDR3 has 15 amino acids. Here the CDR3 DNA reads TGTGCCAGCAGCTATGGCGAAACTAGCACAGATACGCAGTATTTT. Translation gives CASSYGETSTDTQYF.

By frequency in the sample, this clonotype is medium-sized. The chain joins TRBV3-1 to TRBJ2-1, with D possibly being TRBD1 (5 bases). The CDR3 contains 15 residues. V lost 0 bases and J 3 bases, leaving 9 bases between the germline ends. Germline lookup yields CDR1 LGHDT and CDR2 YNNKEL (reference sequence). Written as DNA, the CDR3 is TGTGCCAGCAGCCAAGAAACAGGCGTCTACAATGAGCAGTTCTTC. This encodes CASSQETGVYNEQFF.

This clonotype has at least ten counts. V is TRBV5-1 and J is TRBJ2-2, with D possibly TRBD1 on 6 matching bases. Between the trimmed V and J ends, which lost 2 bases and 3 bases, there was a span of 14 bases. Germline values: CDR1 SGHRS, CDR2 YFSETQ. The CDR3 runs to 16 residues. CDR3 coding DNA: TGCGCCAGCAGCTTAAGACAGGTCACGGACACCGGGGAGCTGTTTTTT. Translated: CASSLRQVTDTGELFF.

This clonotype was counted many times. The rearrangement uses TRBV20-1 and TRBJ2-2; D call uncertain. CDR1 is DFQATT and CDR2 is SNEGSKA in the germline V gene (reference sequence). The length of the CDR3 is 13 residues. Trimming took off 2 bases at V and 0 bases at J, with 4 bases between the two ends. Here the CDR3 reads CSARSANTGELFF. The CDR3 region has the DNA TGCAGTGCTAGAAGCGCGAACACCGGGGAGCTGTTTTTT.

This clonotype was seen ten or more times. The chain combines TRBV11-2 with TRBJ2-2; D gene unclear. The length of the CDR3 is 14 residues. V lost 3 bases and J 4 bases, leaving 9 bases between the germline ends. Germline loops: CDR1 SGHAT, CDR2 FQNNGV. CDR3 in DNA: TGTGCCAGCAGCTTTTATCGGAGCACCGGGGAGCTGTTTTTT. Protein sequence: CASSFYRSTGELFF.

In regard to this clonotype: A much larger clone differs from this one at a single base, so this may be a read error. It is unclear where the CDR3 begins or ends on the DNA, so no DNA is shown, and the CDR3 is as TCRdb lists it. The chain uses TRBV6-4 and TRBJ1-1. Ends included, the CDR3 has 13 residues. Per the germline V gene, CDR1 is MRHNA and CDR2 is SNTAGT. CDR3: CASSFGGGTEALF.

This chain uses TRBV21-1 with TRBJ1-1; the D call in the table, TRBD1, was not verified against the DNA. TRBV21-1 is noted as a pseudogene. The CDR3 runs 14 residues. CDR3 sequence reads: CASSIGGMSTEAFF. CDR3 coding DNA: TGTGCCAGCAGCATAGGGGGAATGAGCACTGAAGCTTTCTTT.

At least ten counts were recorded for this clonotype. The V and J genes are TRBV24-1 and TRBJ2-3; 7 bases are a match to TRBD1. CDR1 is KGHDR and CDR2 is SFDVKD in the germline V gene. This CDR3 comprises 16 residues. The ends lost 3 bases at V and 0 bases at J; junction bases unmatched: 5. The CDR3 nucleotides are TGTGCCACCAGTGATGCCGGGACAGCTAGCACAGATACGCAGTATTTT. This codes for CATSDAGTASTDTQYF.

At least ten counts were recorded for this clonotype. The rearrangement joins TRBV20-1 to TRBJ1-1; possibly TRBD1 for D (5 bases). Germline values: CDR1 DFQATT, CDR2 SNEGSKA (reference sequence). The CDR3 covers 13 residues. Trimming took 5 bases from V and 3 from J, leaving 13 bases between them. CDR3: CSARQSPYTEAFF. Written as DNA, the CDR3 is TGCAGTGCTCGACAGTCACCTTACACTGAAGCTTTCTTT.

There are many counts of this clonotype. A much larger clonotype is one base distant, so this may be a read error. This chain connects TRBV29-1 to TRBJ2-1; 9 bases line up with TRBD2. The germline V gene encodes CDR1 SQVTM and CDR2 ANQGSEA. The CDR3 length is 17 residues. This chain's CDR3 is CSVDLAGSPSSYNGQFF. CDR3 in DNA: TGCAGCGTAGACCTAGCGGGATCTCCAAGCTCCTACAATGGGCAGTTCTTC.

The table lists this clonotype with many counts. The J gene is TRBJ2-1, the V gene TRBV5-6, with TRBD1 matching over 11 bases. The CDR3 loop spans 14 amino acids. CDR1 is SGHDT and CDR2 is YYEEEE in the germline V gene. V lost 0 bases, J lost 7 bases, and 0 bases stayed unmatched. For the CDR3, the DNA is TGTGCCAGCAGCTTGGGGGACAGGGGGAATGAGCAGTTCTTC. It codes for CASSLGDRGNEQFF.

This clonotype was seen more than once but under ten times. The chain combines TRBV14 with TRBJ2-1; 9 nucleotides agree with TRBD2. V lost 3 bases, J lost 3 bases, and 9 bases stayed unmatched. The CDR3 is 17 amino acids. Looked up from germline, CDR1 is SGHDN and CDR2 is FVKESK. CDR3 amino acids: CASSHDGASGNYNEQFF. The CDR3, as DNA: TGTGCCAGCAGCCACGATGGGGCTAGCGGGAACTACAATGAGCAGTTCTTC.

This clonotype was observed at least ten times. V is TRBV4-2 and J is TRBJ2-3, with 10 bases fitting TRBD2. V dropped 5 bases and J dropped 4; count of bases not matched to a gene: 6. Germline V gene lookup returns CDR1 LGHNA and CDR2 YNFKEQ. The CDR3 covers 15 residues. CDR3 sequence reads: CASSGLAGESDTQYF. CDR3 DNA sequence: TGTGCCAGCAGCGGTCTAGCGGGAGAGTCAGATACGCAGTATTTT.

This chain's CDR3 is CASGPRRGRFTAEAFF. CDR3 nucleotides: TGTGCCAGCGGCCCACGCAGGGGGCGGTTTACCGCTGAAGCTTTCTTT. The rearrangement joins TRBV7-9 to TRBJ1-1; 8 bases line up with TRBD1. Germline lookup yields CDR1 SEHNR and CDR2 FQNEAQ (reference sequence). The CDR3 extends over 16 amino acids. V was clipped by 8 bases and J by 6 bases; unmatched bases: 17.

The chain combines TRBV5-1 with TRBJ2-7; 11 bases are shared with TRBD1. CDR1 and CDR2 from the germline V gene are SGHRS and YFSETQ. J lost 7 bases, V lost 6 bases, and 12 bases had no gene match. The CDR3 length is 15 residues. The CDR3, as DNA: TGCGCCAGCAAGTACGGGACAGGGGGTTCACGAGAGCAGTACTTC. Encoded protein: CASKYGTGGSREQYF.

This clonotype was observed a handful of times. This may be a read error, as it is one base from a much larger clone. The V and J genes are TRBV4-2 and TRBJ2-1; D ambiguous. Germline CDR1 and CDR2: LGHNA and YNFKEQ. The CDR3 covers 13 residues. CDR3 in amino acids: CASSHASYNGQFF. CDR3 nucleotides: TGTGCCAGCAGCCATGCCTCATACAATGGGCAGTTCTTC.

This clonotype has a count of ten or more. The chain joins TRBV4-3 to TRBJ2-5; 10 bases line up with TRBD2. The CDR3 extends over 14 amino acids. After removal of 0 bases from V and 6 bases from J, the junction contained 1 base not matched to a gene. Germline V lookup: CDR1 LGHNA, CDR2 YSLEER. In nucleotides, the CDR3 is TGCGCCAGCAGCCAAGACACTAGCGGGAAGACCCAGTACTTC. It specifies CASSQDTSGKTQYF.

A word on this clonotype: No conserved phenylalanine or tryptophan is present at the end of the CDR3, so a read error is the likely explanation. V is TRBV12-3 or TRBV12-4 and J is TRBJ2-7; no definite D call. This CDR3 is built from 14 residues. With 4 bases removed from V and 9 bases from J, the gap between germline ends came to 19 bases. CDR3 amino acids: CASSSNRSPVGQYS. CDR3 sequence (DNA): TGTGCCAGCAGTTCGAACCGGTCCCCGGTGGGGCAGTACTCC.